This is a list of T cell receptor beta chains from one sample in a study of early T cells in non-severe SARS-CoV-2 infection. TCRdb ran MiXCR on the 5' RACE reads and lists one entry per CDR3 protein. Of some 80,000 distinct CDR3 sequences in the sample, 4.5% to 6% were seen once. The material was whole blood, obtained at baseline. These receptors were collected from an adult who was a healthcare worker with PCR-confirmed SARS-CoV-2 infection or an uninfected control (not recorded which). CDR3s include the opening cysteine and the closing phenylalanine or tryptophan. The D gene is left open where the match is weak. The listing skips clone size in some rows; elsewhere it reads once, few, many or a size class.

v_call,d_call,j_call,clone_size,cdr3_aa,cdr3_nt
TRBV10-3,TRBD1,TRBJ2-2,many,CAIREKPDRALFAGELFF,TGTGCCATCAGAGAGAAACCCGACAGGGCATTGTTTGCCGGGGAGCTGTTTTTT
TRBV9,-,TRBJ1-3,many,CASSRSGQNSGNTIYF,TGTGCCAGCAGCCGGAGCGGGCAGAACTCTGGAAACACCATATATTTT
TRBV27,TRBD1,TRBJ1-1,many,CASSPSPGQMNTEAFF,TGTGCCAGCAGCCCTTCTCCGGGACAGATGAACACTGAAGCTTTCTTT
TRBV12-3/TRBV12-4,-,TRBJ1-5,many,CASTRSRDNNQPQHF,TGTGCCAGCACTCGATCACGGGACAACAATCAGCCCCAGCATTTT
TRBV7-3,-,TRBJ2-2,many,CASSSRTAGELFF,TGTGCCAGCAGCTCCCGTACGGCCGGGGAGCTGTTTTTT
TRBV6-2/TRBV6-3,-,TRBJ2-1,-,CASSYSGSYNEQFF,TGTGCCAGCAGTTACTCAGGCTCCTACAATGAGCAGTTCTTC
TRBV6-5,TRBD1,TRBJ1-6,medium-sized,CASSYFARGTNSPLHF,TGTGCCAGCAGTTACTTCGCCAGGGGGACGAATTCACCCCTCCACTTT
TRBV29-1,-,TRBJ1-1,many,CSAKTGNTEAFF,TGCAGCGCAAAGACAGGGAACACTGAAGCTTTCTTT
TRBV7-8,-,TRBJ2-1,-,CASSLAGNNEQFF,TGTGCCAGCAGCTTGGCAGGGAACAATGAGCAGTTCTTC
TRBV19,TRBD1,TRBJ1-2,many,CASSTDRGLGYGYTF,TGTGCCAGTAGCACCGACAGGGGGCTTGGCTATGGCTACACCTTC
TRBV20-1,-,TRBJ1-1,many,CSAIWAGKNTEAFF,TGCAGTGCTATATGGGCAGGGAAGAACACTGAAGCTTTCTTT